This TCR beta chain was recorded in a study of cytomegalovirus exposure and HLA in healthy donors. There are many counts of this clone. Its antigen is not identified. Study-wide findings and caveats: Most TCR beta V segments were productive about 87% or about 30% of the time in an earlier analysis. According to reports, the classifier identified cytomegalovirus status with high specificity and sensitivity. The study put under 200 TCR beta chains on its list as cytomegalovirus-associated.

13 Jbeta primers and 60 Vbeta primers were used for the PCR. Original processing methods: As a later analysis found, there were tens of millions of unique TCR beta chains, of which 8.5 million to 14 million were shared. TCRdb's table, derived via immunoSEQ multiplex PCR, lists solely in-frame clones and lacks some. D and trimming come from the DNA, and the V and J calls and clone size come from that table. The table lists over 200,000 clones, approximately 78% of them singletons. The clonotype comes from a male donor in good health and CMV-seronegative. The sequenced material came from PBMCs.

CDR3 amino acids: CASSENQDKWTDTEAFF. CDR3 nucleotide sequence: TGTGCCAGCAGTGAAAATCAAGATAAGTGGACAGATACTGAAGCTTTCTTT. The chain couples TRBV6-1 to TRBJ1-1, with D possibly matching TRBD1 (6 bases). Germline V CDR1 and CDR2: MNHNS, SASEGT. There are 17 residues in the CDR3. Between the trimmed V and J ends, which lost 2 bases and 5 bases, there was a span of 21 bases.